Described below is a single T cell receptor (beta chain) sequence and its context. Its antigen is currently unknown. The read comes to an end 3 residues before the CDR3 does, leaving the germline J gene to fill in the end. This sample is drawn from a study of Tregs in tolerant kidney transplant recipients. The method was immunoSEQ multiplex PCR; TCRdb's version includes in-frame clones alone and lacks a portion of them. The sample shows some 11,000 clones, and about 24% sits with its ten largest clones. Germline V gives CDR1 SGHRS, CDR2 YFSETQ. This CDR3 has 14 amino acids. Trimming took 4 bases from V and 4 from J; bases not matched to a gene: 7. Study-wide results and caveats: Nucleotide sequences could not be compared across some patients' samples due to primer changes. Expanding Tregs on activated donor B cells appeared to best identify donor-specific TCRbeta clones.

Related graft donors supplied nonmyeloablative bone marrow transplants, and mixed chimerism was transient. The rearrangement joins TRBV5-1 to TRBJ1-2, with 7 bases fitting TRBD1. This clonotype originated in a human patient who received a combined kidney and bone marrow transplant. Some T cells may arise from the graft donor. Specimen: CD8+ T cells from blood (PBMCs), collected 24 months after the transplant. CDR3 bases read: TGCGCCAGCAGCCCCGACAGGGTTGGCTATGGC. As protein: CASSPDRVGYG. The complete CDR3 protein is CASSPDRVGYGYTF.